These 24 T cell receptor beta chains were sequenced from one sample in a study of PD-L1 blockade in urothelial cancer. Clones were read by immunoSEQ multiplex PCR, and TCRdb kept only the in-frame ones, dropping some. This sample has about 70,000 clones, with less than 90% found just once. The sequences come from PBMCs, collected around atezolizumab (anti-PD-L1) treatment. Every receptor here comes from a man between 65 and 85 years old with urothelial cancer.

As for this clone: At one end the junction does not follow the germline gene, possibly because of a read error. The V gene is TRBV28, the J gene TRBJ2-7, with 11 bases aligning to TRBD1. The CDR3 is made up of 13 amino acids. Germline CDR1 MDHEN, CDR2 SYDVKM. This CDR3 is CASSLSLGTGGVF. The CDR3 DNA sequence: TGTGCCAGCAGTTTATCCCTCGGGACAGGGGGTGTCTTC.

This sequence joins TRBV6-1 and TRBJ2-7, with 7 nucleotides matching TRBD2. CDR3 length: 13 amino acids. CDR1 is MNHNS, CDR2 SASEGT, per germline. Unmatched junction bases numbered 4, after V lost 5 bases and J lost 3 bases. The CDR3 here is CASSSSGGYEQYF. CDR3 in DNA: TGTGCCAGCAGTTCCTCGGGGGGCTACGAGCAGTACTTC.

The chain combines TRBV28 with TRBJ2-3, with a weak D call TRBD2 (5 bases). Per germline, CDR1 MDHEN and CDR2 SYDVKM. The ends were cut back, 3 bases at V and 4 bases at J, with 8 bases in the middle. The CDR3 runs to 13 residues. The chain's CDR3 is CASSFPRADTQYF. The CDR3 DNA reads as TGTGCCAGCAGTTTCCCGCGGGCAGATACGCAGTATTTT.

This clone has more than one count but fewer than ten. The chain links TRBV19 to TRBJ1-2; 10 positions agree with TRBD1. This CDR3 comprises 15 residues. The V gene's germline CDR1 is LNHDA and CDR2 SQIVND (reference sequence). V was pared by 6 bases and J by 8 bases, with 12 bases of the junction left unmatched. The CDR3 bases are TGTGCCAGTAGCCCAAGTTTGGGACAGGGGTCCGGCTACACCTTC. Encoded protein: CASSPSLGQGSGYTF.

The chain recombines TRBV5-1 with TRBJ2-7; 9 nucleotides agree with TRBD2. V was pared by 0 bases and J by 0 bases, with 10 bases of the junction left unmatched. CDR3 size: 18 residues. Germline CDR1 is SGHRS and CDR2 is YFSETQ. DNA of the CDR3: TGCGCCAGCAGCTTGGAGAGACATAGCGGGAGCTACTCCTACGAGCAGTACTTC. Its translation is CASSLERHSGSYSYEQYF.

The chain carries TRBV19 and TRBJ1-1; 9 bases are a match to TRBD1. The CDR3 is 15 residues long. V was pared by 6 bases and J by 3 bases, with 8 bases of the junction left unmatched. The germline V gene encodes CDR1 LNHDA and CDR2 SQIVND (reference sequence). CDR3: CASSRDRVADTEAFF. For the CDR3, the DNA is TGTGCCAGTAGCCGGGACAGGGTAGCGGACACTGAAGCTTTCTTT.

The rearrangement uses TRBV28 and TRBJ2-1, with 13 bases identical to TRBD2. With 3 bases clipped from V and 5 bases from J, the junction kept 4 bases outside the gene matches. This CDR3 contains 16 residues. From germline, CDR1 is MDHEN and CDR2 SYDVKM. For the CDR3, the DNA is TGTGCCAGCAGTTTTGGACTAGCGGGAGAGGACAATGAGCAGTTCTTC. It is translated as CASSFGLAGEDNEQFF. Filled out from reference TRBV28 and TRBJ2-1, the complete variable domain reads DVKVTQSSRYLVKRTGEKVFLECVQDMDHENMFWYRQDPGLGLRLIYFSYDVKMKEKGDIPEGYSVSREKKERFSLILESASTNQTSMYLCASSFGLAGEDNEQFFGPGTRLTVL.

Written as DNA, the CDR3 is TGTGCCAGCAGTGACAGGGAGAACACTGAAGCTTTCTTT. Its translation: CASSDRENTEAFF. The genes are TRBV6-1 and TRBJ1-1, with D possibly being TRBD1 (5 bases). CDR3 length: 13 amino acids. V was cut by 3 bases and J by 1 base, with 6 bases left in between. The germline CDR1 and CDR2 sequences are MNHNS and SASEGT.

This clone was counted between two and nine times. This chain links TRBV5-6 with TRBJ2-3, with TRBD2 matching over 9 bases. Unmatched junction bases numbered 5, after V lost 5 bases and J lost 10 bases. The CDR3 consists of 12 residues. Germline CDR1 reads SGHDT; CDR2 reads YYEEEE. CDR3 loop: CASRLTSGPQYF. The CDR3 region has the DNA TGTGCCAGCAGGTTGACTAGCGGACCGCAGTATTTT.

J is TRBJ2-3 and V is TRBV4-1; maybe TRBD2 (6 bases). CDR1 is MGHRA, CDR2 YSYEKL, per germline. Trimming pared 4 bases from V and 0 bases from J, leaving 14 bases between. This CDR3 has 16 amino acids. The CDR3 region is CASSLSSGTSTDTQYF. The CDR3 nucleotides read TGCGCCAGCAGCCTTTCAAGTGGGACTAGCACAGATACGCAGTATTTT.

The chain carries TRBV9 and TRBJ2-1; 14 bases align to TRBD2. This CDR3 comprises 16 residues. Germline trimming cut 0 bases from V and 9 bases from J; bases unmatched to any gene: 5. From germline, CDR1 is SGDLS and CDR2 YYNGEE. The CDR3 loop reads CASSVGGLAGAVEQFF. In nucleotides, the CDR3 is TGTGCCAGCAGCGTAGGGGGACTAGCGGGAGCGGTTGAGCAGTTCTTC.

The chain joins TRBV5-1 to TRBJ1-4; D uncertain. V lost 0 bases to trimming and J lost 10 bases, with 7 bases between them. Germline V gene sequence: CDR1 SGHRS, CDR2 YFSETQ. The CDR3 loop spans 12 amino acids. The CDR3 sequence: CASSLAFGKLFF. As DNA, the CDR3 is TGCGCCAGCAGCTTGGCGTTCGGAAAACTGTTTTTT.

The chain joins TRBV27 to TRBJ2-3, with 12 bases identical to TRBD2. V was clipped by 5 bases and J by 8 bases; unmatched bases: 8. The CDR3 loop spans 15 amino acids. Germline CDR1 is MNHEY and CDR2 is SMNVEV (reference sequence). For the CDR3, the DNA is TGTGCCAGCAGTACCAGACTAGCGGGGGTGGTTACGCAGTATTTT. Residues: CASSTRLAGVVTQYF.

This chain connects TRBV9 to TRBJ2-2; 9 bases agree with TRBD1. From germline, CDR1 is SGDLS and CDR2 YYNGEE. This CDR3 comprises 16 residues. The V gene end was trimmed by 4 bases and the J gene end by 2 bases; junction bases not matched to a gene: 6. The CDR3 DNA reads TGTGCCAGCAGCCTCGGGACAGGGATCAACACCGGGGAGCTGTTTTTT. Its translation is CASSLGTGINTGELFF.

The rearrangement links TRBV5-6 to TRBJ1-2, with no clear D. Germline values: CDR1 SGHDT, CDR2 YYEEEE. With 0 bases removed from V and 4 bases from J, the gap between germline ends came to 7 bases. This CDR3 region has 13 residues. The CDR3 region is CASSLGGRYGYTF. CDR3 in DNA: TGTGCCAGCAGCTTGGGAGGGCGCTATGGCTACACCTTC.

The chain joins TRBV7-9 to TRBJ1-1, with 8 positions matching TRBD1. The J segment lost 6 bases and the V segment lost 2 bases, leaving 11 bases of the junction unmatched. This CDR3 contains 16 residues. Germline V gene sequence: CDR1 SEHNR, CDR2 FQNEAQ (reference sequence). The CDR3 region has the DNA TGTGCCAGCAGCTTAACCGCAGGGGGCGGGTTCGCTGAAGCTTTCTTT. Translating it yields CASSLTAGGGFAEAFF.

CDR3 coding DNA: TGTGCCAGCAGCTTATTGGGAGTCGATACGCAGTATTTT. Protein product: CASSLLGVDTQYF. This chain links TRBV7-3 with TRBJ2-3; possible D gene TRBD2, 5 bases. From germline, CDR1 is SGHTA and CDR2 FQGTGA. V gave up 2 bases and J gave up 6 bases, with 9 bases separating them. The CDR3 contains 13 residues.

The genes are TRBV5-5 and TRBJ1-5; D might be TRBD1 (5 bases). Trimming took 2 bases from V and 0 from J, leaving 9 bases between them. This CDR3 has 15 residues. CDR1 and CDR2 from the germline V gene are SGHKS and YYEKEE (reference sequence). The CDR3 DNA reads as TGTGCCAGCAGCTTACAGGCCACTAGCAATCAGCCCCAGCATTTT. The encoded protein is CASSLQATSNQPQHF.

The V gene is TRBV27, the J gene TRBJ1-2; D remains ambiguous. The CDR3 runs to 13 residues. V lost 3 bases and J 2 bases, leaving 7 bases between the germline ends. Germline CDR1 and CDR2: MNHEY and SMNVEV (reference sequence). CDR3 protein: CASSLFPNYGYTF. DNA of the CDR3: TGTGCCAGCAGTTTGTTCCCGAACTATGGCTACACCTTC.

This clone was seen once. The chain has TRBV14 and TRBJ2-1; no reliable D call. Germline-derived CDR1 and CDR2 are SGHDN and FVKESK. This CDR3 has 11 amino acids. V was pared by 4 bases and J by 4 bases, with 2 bases between. CDR3 loop: CASSLYNEQFF. CDR3 DNA: TGTGCCAGCAGCCTATACAATGAGCAGTTCTTC.

This clone was counted a few times. The chain combines TRBV5-8 with TRBJ2-1, with 9 positions matching TRBD2. J lost 0 bases, V lost 0 bases, and 1 base had no gene match. The CDR3 is made up of 16 amino acids. CDR1 is SGHTS and CDR2 is YDEGEE in the germline V gene. The CDR3 DNA reads as TGTGCCAGCAGCTTGGGACTAGCGGCCTCCTACAATGAGCAGTTCTTC. It encodes CASSLGLAASYNEQFF.

The chain joins TRBV5-1 to TRBJ1-1; TRBD1 agrees at 11 bases. This CDR3 is 15 amino acids long. V trimming: 4 bases; J trimming: 5 bases; junction bases outside the gene matches: 7. CDR1 is SGHRS, CDR2 YFSETQ, per germline. This CDR3 reads CASSMGQGGFTEAFF. In nucleotides, the CDR3 is TGCGCCAGCAGCATGGGACAGGGGGGGTTTACTGAAGCTTTCTTT.

The chain joins TRBV28 to TRBJ1-2, with TRBD1 identical over 7 bases. The V gene's germline CDR1 is MDHEN and CDR2 SYDVKM. The length of the CDR3 is 13 residues. The ends lost 5 bases at V and 4 bases at J; junction bases unmatched: 4. The CDR3 reads CASSGTVIYGYTF. CDR3 nucleotide sequence: TGTGCCAGCAGTGGGACAGTGATCTATGGCTACACCTTC.

The gene calls are TRBV6-6 and TRBJ2-5; TRBD2 might be the D (6 bases). Germline V lookup: CDR1 MNHNY, CDR2 SVGAGI (reference sequence). CDR3 length equals 15 residues. Trimming shortened V by 8 bases and J by 1 base, and 17 bases separated the two germline ends. The CDR3 DNA sequence: TGTGCCAGCGGAATCCCACTAGCCCCCCAAGAGACCCAGTACTTC. It encodes CASGIPLAPQETQYF.